This TCR beta chain was found in a study of shared T cell receptors in the human thymus. Repertoires were generated with immunoSEQ multiplex PCR, while TCRdb's copy carries only in-frame clones and drops some. This table has 500,000 to 550,000 clones, 70% to 80% appearing once. Germline CDR1 and CDR2: ENHRY and SYGVKD. Trimming at V came to 7 bases and at J to 5 bases, leaving 8 bases not matched to a gene. This CDR3 comprises 13 residues. The same data also went into a second study, on human thymus T cells. That paper states: Congenital heart defects were the reason for the corrective surgery that the donors, healthy Finnish infants, were having. Thymic tissue was derived from resections collected during corrective heart surgery.

This chain connects TRBV10-3 to TRBJ2-7, with 7 bases matching TRBD1. Sequenced material: thymocytes. This clonotype was sampled from a boy under two years old with a congenital heart defect. Here the CDR3 reads CAINRDSKDEQYF. CDR3 in DNA: TGTGCCATCAATAGGGACAGTAAGGACGAGCAGTACTTC.